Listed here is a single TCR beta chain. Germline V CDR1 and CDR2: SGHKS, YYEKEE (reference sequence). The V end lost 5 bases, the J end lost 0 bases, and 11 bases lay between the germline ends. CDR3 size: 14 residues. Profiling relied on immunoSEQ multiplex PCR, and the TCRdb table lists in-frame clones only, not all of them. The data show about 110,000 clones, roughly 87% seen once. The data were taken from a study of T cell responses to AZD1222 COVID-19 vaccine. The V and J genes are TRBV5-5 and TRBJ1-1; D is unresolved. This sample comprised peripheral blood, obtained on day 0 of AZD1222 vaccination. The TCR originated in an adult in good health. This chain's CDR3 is CASSSGIMNTEAFF. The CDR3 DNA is TGTGCCAGCAGTTCCGGAATTATGAACACTGAAGCTTTCTTT.